These 8 T cell receptor beta chains share one sample of origin, sequenced in a study of human T cells and chemical hapten exposure. Each CDR3 protein gets one entry after TCRdb re-called the RACE reads with MiXCR. The sample has about 120,000 distinct CDR3 sequences, approximately 12% seen once; the top ten hold about 3%. Noted time point: pre-sensitization, week 0. Indicated treatment: therapeutic diphenylcyclopropenone sensitization with weekly scalp DPC. The specimen comprised whole blood, sampled in connection with sensitization to the hapten diphenylcyclopropenone (DPC). Receptor source: a woman under 30 with alopecia areata. Some clones in this sample may be carry-over from other donors' samples.

This sequence joins TRBV18 and TRBJ1-2; possibly TRBD1 for D (6 bases). The germline gives CDR1 KGHSH, CDR2 LQKENI. CDR3 length equals 14 residues. V gave up 6 bases and J gave up 4 bases, with 15 bases separating them. CDR3 nucleotides: TGTGCCAGCTCCCCGGGGGCTTCCTCCTATGGCTACACCTTC. Its protein is CASSPGASSYGYTF.

In its sample, this clonotype was seen a few times. DNA of the CDR3: TGTGCCAGTAGTCAGCGGGGGGGCCACTACGAGCAGTACTTC. Its protein product is CASSQRGGHYEQYF. This chain uses TRBV19 with TRBJ2-7, with TRBD2 matching over 10 bases. V trimming: 5 bases; J trimming: 3 bases; junction bases outside the gene matches: 4. CDR1 and CDR2 from the germline V gene are LNHDA and SQIVND (reference sequence). The CDR3 runs to 14 residues.

On this clonotype itself: The CDR3 ends on some other residue instead of the conserved phenylalanine or tryptophan, so this is likely a read error. CDR3 amino acids: CASGGGQNTGELFL. The CDR3 region has the DNA TGTGCCAGCGGAGGAGGCCAGAACACCGGGGAGCTGTTTCTT. V gene TRBV7-9 combines with J gene TRBJ2-2; the D gene is possibly TRBD2 (5 bases). Trimming removed 8 bases at V and 1 base at J, with 11 bases between. The CDR3 sequence is 14 residues long. The V gene's germline CDR1 is SEHNR and CDR2 FQNEAQ (reference sequence).

This clonotype was seen at least ten times. The chain employs TRBV20-1 and TRBJ1-1, with TRBD1 matching 7 bases. The CDR3 consists of 13 residues. The trim removed 7 bases at V and 1 base at J, leaving 6 bases unmatched. CDR1 and CDR2 (germline): DFQATT, SNEGSKA (reference sequence). The CDR3: CSVPTGRNTEAFF. The CDR3, as DNA: TGCAGTGTTCCGACAGGGAGGAACACTGAAGCTTTCTTT.

The V gene is TRBV5-6, the J gene TRBJ2-1; D gene unclear. The CDR3 sequence is 14 residues long. V was clipped by 0 bases and J by 0 bases, with 4 bases between them. The germline CDR1 and CDR2 sequences are SGHDT and YYEEEE. CDR3 sequence: CASSLGSSYNEQFF. DNA for the CDR3: TGTGCCAGCAGCTTGGGGAGCTCCTACAATGAGCAGTTCTTC.

This rearrangement joins TRBV10-3 to TRBJ1-2; D unresolved. Germline values: CDR1 ENHRY, CDR2 SYGVKD. V was pared by 5 bases and J by 5 bases, with 12 bases between. The CDR3 has 13 amino acids. CDR3 nucleotide sequence: TGTGCCATCAGTCAACAGACGACATATGGCTACACCTTC. It translates to CAISQQTTYGYTF.

The gene calls are TRBV18 and TRBJ1-1; the match to TRBD1 covers 8 bases. With V trimmed by 4 bases and J by 2 bases, 6 bases remained unmatched. The germline CDR1 and CDR2 sequences are KGHSH and LQKENI. The CDR3 runs 15 residues. CDR3 DNA: TGTGCCAGCTCACGAAATGACAGGGGAAACACTGAAGCTTTCTTT. Its protein product is CASSRNDRGNTEAFF. Supplemented by reference TRBV18 and TRBJ1-1, the full variable domain reads NAGVMQNPRHLVRRRGQEARLRCSPMKGHSHVYWYRQLPEEGLKFMVYLQKENIIDESGMPKERFSAEFPKEGPSILRIQQVVRGDSAAYFCASSRNDRGNTEAFFGQGTRLTVV.

CDR3 protein: CASSLGQATNEKLFF. Here the CDR3 DNA reads TGTGCCAGCAGTTTAGGACAGGCAACTAATGAAAAACTGTTTTTT. This sequence joins TRBV12-3 or TRBV12-4 and TRBJ1-4; D perhaps matches TRBD1 (6 bases). V was cut by 1 base and J by 0 bases, with 6 bases left in between. This CDR3 contains 15 residues.